This T cell receptor (beta chain) was sequenced for a study of blood T cell repertoires in COVID-19. Study-level information: Spain, Italy and the United States supplied samples that represented acute and convalescent COVID-19. T cells, B-cell-depleted T cells, or PBMCs provided the cDNA or gDNA that served as material.

Original data processing: Estimates of nucleated cell counts were drawn from the amplification of reference gene primers. Produced via immunoSEQ multiplex PCR; TCRdb's table is partial and in-frame only. That table gives V, J and clone size, and the DNA gave D and trimming. The table has 95,000 to 100,000 clones, approximately 79% seen once; the top ten hold 18%. V dropped 2 bases and J dropped 2 bases, with 13 bases sitting between them. Germline V gene data show CDR1 as LNHDA and CDR2 as SQIVND (reference sequence). The CDR3 has 16 amino acids. The J gene is TRBJ1-3, the V gene TRBV19; no definite D call. This TCR came from an elderly woman with active or convalescent COVID-19. The sample was peripheral blood. Written as DNA, the CDR3 is TGTGCCAGTAGTATAAGCCTCTCCGGGGCTGGAAACACCATATATTTT. This codes for CASSISLSGAGNTIYF.